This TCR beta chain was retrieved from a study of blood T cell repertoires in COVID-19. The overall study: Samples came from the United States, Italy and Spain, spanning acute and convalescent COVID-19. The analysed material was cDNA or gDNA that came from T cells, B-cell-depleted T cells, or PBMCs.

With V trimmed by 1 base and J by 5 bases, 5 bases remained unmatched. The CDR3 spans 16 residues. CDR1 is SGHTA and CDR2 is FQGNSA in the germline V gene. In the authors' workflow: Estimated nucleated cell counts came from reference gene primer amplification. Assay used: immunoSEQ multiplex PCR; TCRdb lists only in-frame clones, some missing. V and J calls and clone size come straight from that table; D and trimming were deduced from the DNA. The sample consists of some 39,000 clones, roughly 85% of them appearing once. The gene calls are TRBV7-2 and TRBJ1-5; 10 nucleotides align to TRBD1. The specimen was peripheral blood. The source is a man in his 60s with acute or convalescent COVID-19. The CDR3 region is CASSLDPDRGYQPQHF. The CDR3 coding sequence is TGTGCCAGCAGCTTAGATCCGGACAGGGGGTATCAGCCCCAGCATTTT. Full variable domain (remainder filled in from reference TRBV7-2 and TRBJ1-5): GAGVSQSPSNKVTEKGKDVELRCDPISGHTALYWYRQSLGQGLEFLIYFQGNSAPDKSGLPSDRFSAERTGGSVSTLTIQRTQQEDSAVYLCASSLDPDRGYQPQHFGDGTRLSIL.